These 13 T cell receptor beta chains came from one sample sequenced in a study of cytomegalovirus exposure and HLA in healthy donors. The study ran its PCR with 60 Vbeta and 13 Jbeta primers. Profiling relied on immunoSEQ multiplex PCR, and the TCRdb table lists in-frame clones only, not all of them. The sample gives fewer than 110,000 clones, roughly 80% of which show up once; 4% is in the top ten. What was sequenced was PBMCs. Every receptor here comes from a man between 45 and 60 years old in good health and CMV-seropositive.

This clone has only one observation. The J gene is TRBJ1-1, the V gene TRBV7-9; TRBD1 matches at 7 bases. Looked up from germline, CDR1 is SEHNR and CDR2 is FQNEAQ (reference sequence). The CDR3 contains 15 residues. V was clipped by 1 base and J by 3 bases; unmatched bases: 5. DNA for the CDR3: TGTGCCAGCAGCTTAGGGGACAGTGGCGACACTGAAGCTTTCTTT. Translation: CASSLGDSGDTEAFF. Drawing the rest from reference TRBV7-9 and TRBJ1-1, the complete variable domain is DTGVSQNPRHKITKRGQNVTFRCDPISEHNRLYWYRQTLGQGPEFLTYFQNEAQLEKSRLLSDRFSAERPKGSFSTLEIQRTEQGDSAMYLCASSLGDSGDTEAFFGQGTRLTVV.

The chain carries TRBV10-3 and TRBJ1-3, with D possibly TRBD1 on 6 matching bases. The CDR3 spans 15 residues. The germline V and J ends were trimmed by 2 bases and 1 base, with 9 bases remaining between them. Germline V gene data show CDR1 as ENHRY and CDR2 as SYGVKD. The CDR3 bases are TGTGCCATCAGTGAGGGACAGACATCTGGAAACACCATATATTTT. Its translation: CAISEGQTSGNTIYF.

The chain combines TRBV7-9 with TRBJ2-1; TRBD1 matches at 7 bases. CDR3 length: 15 residues. V gave up 3 bases and J gave up 4 bases; unmatched junction bases: 6. Germline lookup yields CDR1 SEHNR and CDR2 FQNEAQ (reference sequence). This CDR3 reads CASSFGGQPYNEQFF. The DNA of the CDR3 is TGTGCCAGCAGCTTTGGGGGACAGCCGTACAATGAGCAGTTCTTC.

The chain uses TRBV28 and TRBJ1-4; no clear D gene. Trimming took 4 bases from V and 6 from J, leaving 6 bases between them. Germline CDR1 reads MDHEN; CDR2 reads SYDVKM. This CDR3 is 12 amino acids long. The CDR3 loop reads CASSYGDEKLFF. In DNA, the CDR3 is TGTGCCAGCAGTTACGGGGATGAAAAACTGTTTTTT.

This clone has only a few counts. The genes are TRBV30 and TRBJ2-1; no clear D gene. CDR3 size: 14 residues. Per the germline V gene, CDR1 is GTSNPN and CDR2 is SVGIG (reference sequence). The V end was cut by 0 bases, the J end by 4 bases, with 10 bases between. CDR3 sequence (DNA): TGTGCCTGGAGTGTACATGAGGATTACAATGAGCAGTTCTTC. It codes for CAWSVHEDYNEQFF.

The chain couples TRBV30 to TRBJ1-2; TRBD1 agrees at 8 bases. The germline V gene has CDR1 GTSNPN and CDR2 SVGIG (reference sequence). Trimming took 3 bases from V and 7 from J; bases not matched to a gene: 4. CDR3 size: 12 residues. CDR3 sequence: CAWSQGAFGYTF. The DNA of the CDR3 is TGTGCCTGGAGCCAGGGGGCTTTTGGCTACACCTTC.

The gene calls are TRBV7-3 and TRBJ2-7; 8 bases map to TRBD2. Germline V gene lookup returns CDR1 SGHTA and CDR2 FQGTGA. Germline trimming cut 5 bases from V and 6 bases from J; bases unmatched to any gene: 9. The CDR3 covers 14 residues. The CDR3 reads CASSQPGTSSEQYF. The CDR3 coding sequence is TGTGCCAGCAGCCAGCCCGGGACTAGTTCCGAGCAGTACTTC.

This clone was seen a single time. The chain couples TRBV7-9 to TRBJ2-5, with D uncertain. The DNA end favors TRBJ2-7, so the J call may be wrong. CDR1 is SEHNR and CDR2 is FQNEAQ in the germline V gene (reference sequence). The CDR3 contains 12 residues. In nucleotides, the CDR3 is TGTGCCAGCAGCTTAGTTCCCTACGAGCAGTACTTC. This sequence encodes CASSLVPYEQYF.

This chain links TRBV29-1 with TRBJ2-7; TRBD1 is a possible D gene (6 bases). V lost 0 bases and J lost 6, with 12 bases in between. Germline loops: CDR1 SQVTM, CDR2 ANQGSEA. There are 13 residues in the CDR3. DNA of the CDR3: TGCAGCGTTGAAGATGACTACAGGGTCGAGCAGTACTTC. Translation gives CSVEDDYRVEQYF.

The chain is built from TRBV11-1 and TRBJ2-5; 7 nucleotides line up with TRBD1. Germline V CDR1 and CDR2: SGHAT, FQDESV (reference sequence). With 5 bases clipped from V and 5 bases from J, the junction kept 14 bases outside the gene matches. The CDR3 covers 16 residues. For the CDR3, the DNA is TGTGCCAGCAGCCCGCACCCCAGGGGGTCGGGCGAGACCCAGTACTTC. It yields the protein CASSPHPRGSGETQYF.

The CDR3 nucleotides read TGTGCCAGCAGCTCCTCCCGTCTCGAGCAGTACTTC. Its translation: CASSSSRLEQYF. J is TRBJ2-7 and V is TRBV7-3; D is unresolved. Germline V gene data show CDR1 as SGHTA and CDR2 as FQGTGA. The ends were cut back, 4 bases at V and 6 bases at J, with 10 bases in the middle. CDR3 length equals 12 residues. The variable domain in full, with the rest retrieved from reference TRBV7-3 and TRBJ2-7, is GAGVSQTPSNKVTEKGKYVELRCDPISGHTALYWYRQSLGQGPEFLIYFQGTGAADDSGLPNDRFFAVRPEGSVSTLKIQRTERGDSAVYLCASSSSRLEQYFGPGTRLTVT.

V gene TRBV4-2 combines with J gene TRBJ2-3; 7 bases fit TRBD1. V was clipped by 1 base and J by 2 bases; unmatched bases: 6. Germline CDR1 is LGHNA and CDR2 is YNFKEQ. The CDR3 loop spans 16 amino acids. CDR3 nucleotides: TGTGCCAGCAGCCAAGCTCCGGGACAGATCACAGATACGCAGTATTTT. Translating it yields CASSQAPGQITDTQYF.

This chain joins TRBV7-9 and TRBJ2-5; 8 bases are a match to TRBD2. V was pared by 6 bases and J by 5 bases, with 11 bases of the junction left unmatched. The germline gives CDR1 SEHNR, CDR2 FQNEAQ (reference sequence). The CDR3 sequence is 15 residues long. The CDR3 protein is CASRSSGGRGETQYF. Here the CDR3 DNA reads TGTGCCAGCAGGTCCTCGGGGGGGAGAGGGGAGACCCAGTACTTC. Drawing the rest from reference TRBV7-9 and TRBJ2-5, the complete variable domain is DTGVSQNPRHKITKRGQNVTFRCDPISEHNRLYWYRQTLGQGPEFLTYFQNEAQLEKSRLLSDRFSAERPKGSFSTLEIQRTEQGDSAMYLCASRSSGGRGETQYFGPGTRLLVL.